Listed here are 10 T cell receptor beta chains from one sample, sequenced in a study of blood T cell repertoires in COVID-19. Some clones are missing from TCRdb's copy, which holds only in-frame ones; the method was immunoSEQ multiplex PCR. This table has some 200,000 clones, about 86% appearing once. Material for sequencing was peripheral blood. The source of these receptors is a woman between 55 and 75 years old with COVID-19, enrolled during active disease.

The rearrangement uses TRBV24-1 and TRBJ1-1; 7 nucleotides agree with TRBD1. The CDR3 spans 15 residues. The V and J ends lost 3 bases and 4 bases, in that order; junction bases with no gene match: 7. Per germline, CDR1 KGHDR and CDR2 SFDVKD. The CDR3, as DNA: TGTGCCACCAGTGATCCAGGGGGATTAAGCACTGAAGCTTTCTTT. Protein product: CATSDPGGLSTEAFF.

The chain is built from TRBV7-3 and TRBJ2-2; the D gene is possibly TRBD2 (6 bases). This CDR3 region has 16 residues. The germline V gene encodes CDR1 SGHTA and CDR2 FQGTGA. The V gene lost 0 bases and the J gene lost 0 bases, with 8 bases spanning the gap. The CDR3 reads CASSLTIAANTGELFF. CDR3 bases: TGTGCCAGCAGCTTAACGATAGCGGCGAACACCGGGGAGCTGTTTTTT.

The chain uses TRBV12-3 or TRBV12-4 and TRBJ1-1, with TRBD1 as a possible D gene (6 bases). The CDR3 consists of 12 residues. Deletions cut 5 bases from V and 7 bases from J, with 11 bases between. This chain's CDR3 is CASSPGQIEAFF. Written as DNA, the CDR3 is TGTGCCAGCAGTCCAGGACAGATTGAAGCTTTCTTT.

The rearrangement joins TRBV7-2 to TRBJ2-5; perhaps TRBD2 as D (7 bases). Trimming left V 7 bases short and J 1 base short, with 13 bases between. The CDR3 runs to 14 residues. Germline V gene data show CDR1 as SGHTA and CDR2 as FQGNSA. CDR3 sequence: CASNTRGGQETQYF. The CDR3 DNA reads TGTGCCAGCAACACGAGGGGGGGCCAAGAGACCCAGTACTTC.

The J gene is TRBJ2-7, the V gene TRBV6-2 or TRBV6-3; 9 nucleotides line up with TRBD2. CDR1 and CDR2 from the germline V gene are MNHEY and SVGEGT. There are 17 residues in the CDR3. Unmatched junction bases numbered 8, after V lost 2 bases and J lost 0 bases. The CDR3 sequence is CASSYARFSGSSYEQYF. CDR3 in DNA: TGTGCCAGCAGTTACGCAAGGTTTAGCGGGAGCTCCTACGAGCAGTACTTC.

This rearrangement joins TRBV6-4 to TRBJ2-7; 8 bases map to TRBD1. Germline trimming cut 0 bases from V and 3 bases from J; bases unmatched to any gene: 7. CDR1 and CDR2 from the germline V gene are MRHNA and SNTAGT. The CDR3 is 16 residues long. CDR3 sequence (DNA): TGTGCCAGCAGTGACTCGTGGGCAGGGGGCGGCTACGAGCAGTACTTC. It codes for CASSDSWAGGGYEQYF.

The CDR3 region is CASSRGDEAGGTEAFF. The CDR3 DNA is TGCGCCAGCAGCCGAGGAGATGAGGCAGGGGGCACTGAAGCTTTCTTT. The chain is built from TRBV4-1 and TRBJ1-1, with TRBD1 matching over 7 bases. Losses at the gene ends were 4 bases for V and 4 bases for J; bases not matched to a gene: 12. The CDR3 extends over 16 amino acids. Germline loops: CDR1 MGHRA, CDR2 YSYEKL.

V is TRBV11-3 and J is TRBJ2-5; TRBD2 aligns across 8 bases. Germline-derived CDR1 and CDR2 are SGHNT and YENEEA. The CDR3 covers 16 residues. Losses at the gene ends were 5 bases for V and 2 bases for J; bases not matched to a gene: 10. The CDR3 reads CASSGFGGGKQETQYF. The DNA of the CDR3 is TGTGCCAGCAGCGGTTTCGGGGGGGGCAAACAAGAGACCCAGTACTTC.

The chain carries TRBV18 and TRBJ1-5; 11 bases are shared with TRBD1. Per the germline V gene, CDR1 is KGHSH and CDR2 is LQKENI. The CDR3 contains 17 residues. After removal of 5 bases from V and 5 bases from J, the junction contained 11 bases not matched to a gene. This CDR3 reads CASSNAIGTGGYQPQHF. In nucleotides, the CDR3 is TGTGCCAGCTCAAATGCAATTGGGACAGGGGGTTATCAGCCCCAGCATTTT.

This clone was seen a handful of times. This chain joins TRBV30 and TRBJ2-7, with a weak D call TRBD1 (5 bases). V was shortened by 0 bases and J by 2 bases, with 11 bases between the two germline ends. Germline V gives CDR1 GTSNPN, CDR2 SVGIG (reference sequence). This CDR3 has 14 residues. The CDR3, as DNA: TGTGCCTGGAGTGTAAGGACACCACCCTACGAGCAGTACTTC. Protein: CAWSVRTPPYEQYF.